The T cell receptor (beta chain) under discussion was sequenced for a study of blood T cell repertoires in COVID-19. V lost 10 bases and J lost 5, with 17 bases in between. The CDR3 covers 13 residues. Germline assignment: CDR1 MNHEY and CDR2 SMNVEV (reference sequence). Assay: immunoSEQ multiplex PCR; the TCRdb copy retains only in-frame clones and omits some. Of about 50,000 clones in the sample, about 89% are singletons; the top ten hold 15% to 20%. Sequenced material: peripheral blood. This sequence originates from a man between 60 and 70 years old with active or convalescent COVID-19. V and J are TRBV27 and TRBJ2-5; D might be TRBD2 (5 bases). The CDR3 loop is CATGPNGVETQYF. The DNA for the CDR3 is TGTGCCACCGGCCCTAACGGGGTGGAGACCCAGTACTTC.